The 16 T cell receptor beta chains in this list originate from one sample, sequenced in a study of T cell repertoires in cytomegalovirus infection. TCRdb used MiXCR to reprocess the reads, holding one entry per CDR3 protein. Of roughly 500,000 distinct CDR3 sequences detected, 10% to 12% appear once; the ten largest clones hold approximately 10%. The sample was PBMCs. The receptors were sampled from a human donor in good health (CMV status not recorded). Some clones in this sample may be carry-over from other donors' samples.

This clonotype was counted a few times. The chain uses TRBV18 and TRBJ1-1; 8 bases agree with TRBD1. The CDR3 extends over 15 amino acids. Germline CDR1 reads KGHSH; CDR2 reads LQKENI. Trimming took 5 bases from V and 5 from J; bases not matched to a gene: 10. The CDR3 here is CASSTNRGAGTEAFF. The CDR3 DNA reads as TGTGCCAGCTCAACAAACAGGGGGGCCGGAACTGAAGCTTTCTTT.

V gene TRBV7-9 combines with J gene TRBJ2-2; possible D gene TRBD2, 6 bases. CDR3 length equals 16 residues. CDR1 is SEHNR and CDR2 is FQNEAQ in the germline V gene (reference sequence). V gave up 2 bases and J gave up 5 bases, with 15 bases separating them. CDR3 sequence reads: CASSLTGVLGTGELFF. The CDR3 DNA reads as TGTGCCAGCAGCTTAACGGGGGTTTTAGGGACCGGGGAGCTGTTTTTT.

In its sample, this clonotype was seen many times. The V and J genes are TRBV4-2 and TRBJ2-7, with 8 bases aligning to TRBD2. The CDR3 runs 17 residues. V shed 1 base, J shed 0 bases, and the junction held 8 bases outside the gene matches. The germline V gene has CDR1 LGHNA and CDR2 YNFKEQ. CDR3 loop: CASSQAILAELSYEQYF. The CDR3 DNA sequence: TGTGCCAGCAGCCAAGCTATACTAGCGGAACTCTCCTACGAGCAGTACTTC.

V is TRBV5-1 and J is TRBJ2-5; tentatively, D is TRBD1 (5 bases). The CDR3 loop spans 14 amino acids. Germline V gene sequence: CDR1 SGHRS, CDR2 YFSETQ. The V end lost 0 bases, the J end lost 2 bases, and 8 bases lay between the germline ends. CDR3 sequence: CASSLVGLQETQYF. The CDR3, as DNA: TGCGCCAGCAGCTTGGTGGGGCTTCAAGAGACCCAGTACTTC. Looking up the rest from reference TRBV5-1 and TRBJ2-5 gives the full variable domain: KAGVTQTPRYLIKTRGQQVTLSCSPISGHRSVSWYQQTPGQGLQFLFEYFSETQRNKGNFPGRFSGRQFSNSRSEMNVSTLELGDSALYLCASSLVGLQETQYFGPGTRLLVL.

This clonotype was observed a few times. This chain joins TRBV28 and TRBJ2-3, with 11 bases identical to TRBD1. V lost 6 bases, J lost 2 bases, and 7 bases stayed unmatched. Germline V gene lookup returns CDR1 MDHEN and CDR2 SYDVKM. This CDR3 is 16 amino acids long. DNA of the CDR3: TGTGCCAGCAGGTCGGGACAGGGGGGATTCACAGATACGCAGTATTTT. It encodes CASRSGQGGFTDTQYF.

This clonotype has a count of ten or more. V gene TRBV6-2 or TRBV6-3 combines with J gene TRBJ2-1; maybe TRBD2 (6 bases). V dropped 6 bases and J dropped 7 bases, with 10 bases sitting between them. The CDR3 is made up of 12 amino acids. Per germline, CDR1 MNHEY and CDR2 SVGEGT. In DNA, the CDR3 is TGTGCCAGCAGACCCGGGGGAAATGAGCAGTTCTTC. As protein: CASRPGGNEQFF.

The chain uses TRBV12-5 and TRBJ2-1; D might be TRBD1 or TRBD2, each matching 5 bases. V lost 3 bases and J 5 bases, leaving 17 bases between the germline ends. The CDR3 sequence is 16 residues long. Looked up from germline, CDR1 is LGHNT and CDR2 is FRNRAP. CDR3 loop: CASGFPPGRRNNEQFF. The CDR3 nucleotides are TGTGCTAGTGGTTTCCCGCCGGGACGCCGTAACAATGAGCAGTTCTTC.

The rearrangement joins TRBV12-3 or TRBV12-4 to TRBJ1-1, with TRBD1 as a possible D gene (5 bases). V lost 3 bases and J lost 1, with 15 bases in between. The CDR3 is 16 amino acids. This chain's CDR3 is CASSFIAGKGNTEAFF. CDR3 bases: TGTGCCAGCAGTTTTATCGCAGGGAAGGGGAACACTGAAGCTTTCTTT.

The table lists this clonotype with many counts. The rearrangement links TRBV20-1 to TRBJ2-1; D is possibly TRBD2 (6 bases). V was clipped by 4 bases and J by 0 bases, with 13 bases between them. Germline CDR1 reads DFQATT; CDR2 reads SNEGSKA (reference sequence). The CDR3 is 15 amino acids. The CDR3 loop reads CSAKRGLLSYNEQFF. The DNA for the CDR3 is TGCAGTGCTAAGAGAGGACTACTCTCCTACAATGAGCAGTTCTTC.

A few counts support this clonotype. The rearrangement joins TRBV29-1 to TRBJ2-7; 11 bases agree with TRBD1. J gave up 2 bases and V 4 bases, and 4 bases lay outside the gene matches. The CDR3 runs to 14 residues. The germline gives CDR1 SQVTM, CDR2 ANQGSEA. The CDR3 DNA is TGCAGCGTTGCCCCGGGACAGGGGGCCTACGAGCAGTACTTC. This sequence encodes CSVAPGQGAYEQYF.

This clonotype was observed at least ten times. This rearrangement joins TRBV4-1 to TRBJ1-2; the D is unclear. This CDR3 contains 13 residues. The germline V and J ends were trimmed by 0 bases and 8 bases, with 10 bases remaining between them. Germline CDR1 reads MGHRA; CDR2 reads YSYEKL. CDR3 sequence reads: CASSQESRKGYTF. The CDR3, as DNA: TGCGCCAGCAGCCAAGAGTCCCGGAAGGGCTACACCTTC.

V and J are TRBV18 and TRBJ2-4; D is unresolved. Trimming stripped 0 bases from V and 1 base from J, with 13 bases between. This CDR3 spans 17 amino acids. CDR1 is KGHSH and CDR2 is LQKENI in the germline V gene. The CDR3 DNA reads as TGTGCCAGCTCACCACCGCCCGCGACCGCCGCCAAAAACATTCAGTACTTC. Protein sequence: CASSPPPATAAKNIQYF.

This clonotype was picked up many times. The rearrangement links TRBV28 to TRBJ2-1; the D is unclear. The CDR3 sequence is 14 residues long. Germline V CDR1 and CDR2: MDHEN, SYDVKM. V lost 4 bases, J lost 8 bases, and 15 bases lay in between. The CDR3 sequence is CASSSFWVPHEQFF. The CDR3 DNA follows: TGTGCCAGCAGTTCATTCTGGGTCCCTCATGAGCAGTTCTTC.

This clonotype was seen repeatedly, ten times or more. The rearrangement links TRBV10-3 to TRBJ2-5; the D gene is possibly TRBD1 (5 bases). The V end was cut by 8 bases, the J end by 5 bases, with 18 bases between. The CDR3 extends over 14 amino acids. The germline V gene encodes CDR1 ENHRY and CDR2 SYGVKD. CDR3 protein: CAIRGPGAMETQYF. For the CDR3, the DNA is TGTGCCATCCGCGGACCTGGGGCTATGGAGACCCAGTACTTC.

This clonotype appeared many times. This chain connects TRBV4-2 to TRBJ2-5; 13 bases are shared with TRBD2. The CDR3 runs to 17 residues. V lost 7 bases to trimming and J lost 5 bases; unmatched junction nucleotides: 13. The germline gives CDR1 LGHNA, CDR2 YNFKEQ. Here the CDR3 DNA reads TGTGCCAGCACACGAGGACTAGCGGGAGATGGAGGGGAGACCCAGTACTTC. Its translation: CASTRGLAGDGGETQYF.

The CDR3 DNA follows: TGTGCCAGCAGCGGCGGACTAGCGGGAACGGGGAACTACAATGAGCAGTTCTTC. This encodes CASSGGLAGTGNYNEQFF. J is TRBJ2-1 and V is TRBV9, with 12 bases fitting TRBD2. Germline values: CDR1 SGDLS, CDR2 YYNGEE. The CDR3 covers 18 residues. Trimming cost V 3 bases and J 3 bases; bases outside gene matches: 10.